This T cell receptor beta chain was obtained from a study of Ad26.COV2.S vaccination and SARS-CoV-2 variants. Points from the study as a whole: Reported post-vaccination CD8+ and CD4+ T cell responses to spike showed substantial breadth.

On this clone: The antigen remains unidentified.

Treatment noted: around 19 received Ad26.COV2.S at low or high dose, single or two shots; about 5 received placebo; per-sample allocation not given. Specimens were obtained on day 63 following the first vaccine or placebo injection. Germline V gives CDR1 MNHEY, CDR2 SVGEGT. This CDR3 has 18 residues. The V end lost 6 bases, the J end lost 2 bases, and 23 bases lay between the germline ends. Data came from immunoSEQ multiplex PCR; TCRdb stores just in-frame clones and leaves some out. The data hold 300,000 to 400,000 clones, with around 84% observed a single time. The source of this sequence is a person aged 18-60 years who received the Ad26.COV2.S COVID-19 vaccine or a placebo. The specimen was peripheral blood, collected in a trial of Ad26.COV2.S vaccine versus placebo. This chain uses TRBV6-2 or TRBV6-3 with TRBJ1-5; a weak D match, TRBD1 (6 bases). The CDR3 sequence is CASSAQLRQARGNQPQHF. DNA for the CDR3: TGTGCCAGCAGCGCCCAACTCCGACAGGCAAGGGGCAATCAGCCCCAGCATTTT.